The rows below give T cell receptor beta chains drawn from one sample of a study of control samples from healthy donors and cancer patients. Only in-frame clones appear in the TCRdb table, and some are missing; sequencing was by immunoSEQ multiplex PCR. This repertoire shows fewer than 200,000 clones, 96% found once; its top ten account for under 1.2%. The specimen sequenced was blood. Every receptor here comes from a woman aged 25 to 39 in good health. CDR3s include the opening cysteine and the closing phenylalanine or tryptophan. D genes are given only for firm matches. Clone size is shown for a subset of rows, as once, few, many or a class of expanded clone.

.	TRBV28	11	.	TRBJ2-7	CASSKTREQYF	TGTGCCAGCAGCAAAACCAGAGAGCAGTACTTC
.	TRBV28	13	.	TRBJ1-5	CASSLPIPQPQHF	TGTGCCAGCAGTTTACCCATCCCGCAGCCCCAGCATTTT
.	TRBV10-3	14	.	TRBJ1-6	CAISGGGDNSPLHF	TGTGCCATCAGTGGTGGAGGGGATAATTCACCCCTCCACTTT
.	TRBV5-1	15	TRBD1	TRBJ1-5	CASSPGTGEHQPQHF	TGCGCCAGCAGCCCGGGGACAGGGGAGCATCAGCCCCAGCATTTT
.	TRBV9	15	.	TRBJ1-3	CASSPAPRGGNTIYF	TGTGCCAGCAGCCCGGCGCCGCGAGGTGGAAACACCATATATTTT
once	TRBV30	14	.	TRBJ2-1	CAWSQSSLVNEQFF	TGTGCCTGGAGTCAATCCTCACTAGTGAATGAGCAGTTCTTC
.	TRBV7-9	14	.	TRBJ1-4	CASSARQKDEKLFF	TGTGCCAGCAGCGCCCGACAGAAAGATGAAAAACTGTTTTTT
.	TRBV3-1/TRBV3-2	18	TRBD2	TRBJ2-2	CASSLGPSGQTNTGELFF	TGTGCCAGCAGCCTCGGTCCTAGCGGGCAGACGAACACCGGGGAGCTGTTTTTT
.	TRBV20-1	11	.	TRBJ2-5	CSVLHQETQYF	TGCAGTGTTCTGCACCAAGAGACCCAGTACTTC
.	TRBV10-3	15	.	TRBJ1-3	CAISESGGSGNTIYF	TGTGCCATCAGTGAGTCGGGGGGGTCTGGAAACACCATATATTTT
.	TRBV3-1/TRBV3-2	15	TRBD1	TRBJ1-1	CASSPGSGGLYSAFF	TGTGCCAGCAGCCCTGGGTCAGGGGGGTTATACTCAGCTTTCTTT
once	TRBV28	17	TRBD2	TRBJ2-5	CASSLIGAGGTQETQYF	TGTGCCAGCAGTTTAATTGGAGCGGGAGGGACGCAAGAGACCCAGTACTTC
.	TRBV5-1	15	.	TRBJ1-6	CASSGEGNYNSPLHF	TGCGCCAGCAGCGGCGAGGGGAACTATAATTCACCCCTCCACTTT
.	TRBV24-1	16	.	TRBJ2-1	CATSDLFHVGRDEQFF	TGTGCCACCAGTGATTTGTTCCACGTTGGTCGAGATGAGCAGTTCTTC
.	TRBV9	17	.	TRBJ1-2	CASSPRPSQQGVSGYTF	TGTGCCAGCAGCCCCCGCCCGTCTCAACAGGGTGTAAGCGGCTACACCTTC
once	TRBV3-1/TRBV3-2	14	.	TRBJ2-7	CASSPPRHPNEQYF	TGTGCCAGCAGCCCCCCGCGACACCCTAACGAGCAGTACTTC
.	TRBV7-7	17	.	TRBJ2-5	CASSLVAVTQGQETQYF	TGTGCTAGCAGCTTAGTAGCAGTAACTCAGGGCCAAGAGACCCAGTACTTC
few	TRBV4-1	15	TRBD2	TRBJ2-5	CASSQDRAGQETQYF	TGCGCCAGCAGCCAAGACAGAGCGGGGCAAGAGACCCAGTACTTC
once	TRBV2	13	.	TRBJ1-6	CASRVIVGSPLHF	TGTGCCAGCAGGGTGATCGTTGGTTCACCCCTCCACTTT
.	TRBV7-9	12	.	TRBJ2-1	CASPTGADEQFF	TGTGCCAGCCCTACGGGGGCCGATGAGCAGTTCTTC
.	TRBV2	12	.	TRBJ2-5	CASSDLRGTQYF	TGTGCCAGCAGTGACCTCCGTGGGACCCAGTACTTC
.	TRBV12-3/TRBV12-4	13	.	TRBJ1-2	CASSLEAGSGYTF	TGTGCCAGCAGTTTGGAGGCTGGGTCGGGCTACACCTTC
once	TRBV30	13	.	TRBJ1-5	CAWSSAGGRPQHF	TGTGCCTGGAGTAGCGCCGGGGGAAGGCCCCAGCATTTT
.	TRBV30	17	TRBD2	TRBJ2-4	CAWSDTGLARSKNIQYF	TGTGCCTGGAGTGACACGGGACTAGCGAGGAGTAAAAACATTCAGTACTTC
.	TRBV6-5	14	.	TRBJ1-6	CASTLTVWDSPLHF	TGTGCCAGCACCTTGACGGTGTGGGATTCACCCCTCCACTTT
.	TRBV5-6	15	TRBD2	TRBJ2-7	CASSWGLAGVSEQYF	TGTGCCAGCAGCTGGGGACTAGCGGGAGTATCCGAGCAGTACTTC
.	TRBV5-1	18	TRBD1	TRBJ1-6	CASSLKGQDSSYNSPLHF	TGCGCCAGCAGCTTGAAAGGACAGGACAGCTCCTATAATTCACCCCTCCACTTT
.	TRBV5-4	16	TRBD1	TRBJ2-7	CASSPGTGGPTYEQYF	TGTGCCAGCAGCCCGGGGACAGGGGGCCCTACCTACGAGCAGTACTTC
.	TRBV7-6	14	.	TRBJ2-6	CASSLDSGANVLTF	TGTGCCAGCAGCTTAGACTCTGGGGCCAACGTCCTGACTTTC
.	TRBV6-5	13	TRBD1	TRBJ1-1	CASSLQGAPEAFF	TGTGCCAGCAGCCTACAGGGGGCCCCTGAAGCTTTCTTT
.	TRBV6-2/TRBV6-3	13	.	TRBJ1-1	CASSYRLNTEAFF	TGTGCCAGCAGTTACCGTTTGAACACTGAAGCTTTCTTT
.	TRBV27	18	TRBD1	TRBJ1-2	CASSLFPPGGVINYGYTF	TGTGCCAGCAGTTTATTTCCCCCAGGGGGCGTAATCAACTATGGCTACACCTTC
.	TRBV10-3	17	TRBD1	TRBJ1-3	CAISESRQGYSGNTIYF	TGTGCCATCAGTGAGTCAAGACAGGGCTACTCTGGAAACACCATATATTTT
.	TRBV19	15	.	TRBJ2-6	CATRDPRSGANVLTF	TGTGCCACCAGGGACCCACGCTCTGGGGCCAACGTCCTGACTTTC
.	TRBV20-1	15	.	TRBJ2-2	CSASITGMGSGELFF	TGCAGTGCTAGTATAACCGGGATGGGCTCCGGGGAGCTGTTTTTT
.	TRBV19	15	TRBD1	TRBJ1-2	CASSTLGQKNYGYTF	TGTGCCAGTAGTACCTTGGGACAGAAAAACTATGGCTACACCTTC
.	TRBV6-5	14	TRBD1	TRBJ1-2	CASSRDSGDYGYTF	TGTGCCAGCAGCCGGGACAGCGGGGACTATGGCTACACCTTC
.	TRBV28	13	.	TRBJ2-5	CASSSQNQETQYF	TGTGCCAGCAGTTCGCAGAACCAAGAGACCCAGTACTTC
.	TRBV7-2	14	.	TRBJ2-7	CASSLARGPYEQYF	TGTGCCAGCAGCTTAGCGCGGGGACCCTACGAGCAGTACTTC
.	TRBV19	15	.	TRBJ2-2	CASSRWRENTGELFF	TGTGCCAGTAGTAGATGGCGGGAAAACACCGGGGAGCTGTTTTTT
.	TRBV4-2	15	TRBD2	TRBJ2-7	CASSERGGPAYEQYF	TGTGCCAGCAGTGAGCGGGGGGGGCCCGCCTACGAGCAGTACTTC
.	TRBV6-5	14	TRBD1	TRBJ1-5	CASNPTGANQPQHF	TGTGCCAGCAACCCGACAGGGGCGAATCAGCCCCAGCATTTT
.	TRBV9	15	TRBD2	TRBJ2-7	CASSVDSAGPYEQYF	TGTGCCAGCAGCGTAGATTCAGCGGGGCCCTACGAGCAGTACTTC
.	TRBV13	13	TRBD1	TRBJ2-7	CASSTGGTYEQYF	TGTGCCAGCAGCACAGGGGGTACCTACGAGCAGTACTTC
.	TRBV19	15	.	TRBJ2-1	CASSMMVGVGNEQFF	TGTGCCAGTAGTATGATGGTGGGGGTCGGCAATGAGCAGTTCTTC
.	TRBV5-6	12	.	TRBJ2-5	CASSLDKETQYF	TGTGCCAGCAGCTTGGACAAAGAGACCCAGTACTTC
.	TRBV28	18	.	TRBJ1-1	CASRIRRFQIQEGTEAFF	TGTGCCAGCCGTATCCGGCGCTTCCAAATCCAGGAGGGCACTGAAGCTTTCTTT
.	TRBV18	15	TRBD1	TRBJ2-7	CASAQGASGSYEQYF	TGTGCCAGCGCACAGGGGGCTAGCGGATCCTACGAGCAGTACTTC
.	TRBV5-8	16	.	TRBJ2-7	CASSPLISGRLGEQYF	TGTGCCAGCAGCCCCCTGATATCCGGACGGTTGGGAGAGCAGTACTTC
few	TRBV29-1	14	TRBD2	TRBJ2-3	CSVDAGGATDTQYF	TGCAGCGTTGATGCGGGAGGAGCCACAGATACGCAGTATTTT
.	TRBV3-1/TRBV3-2	13	.	TRBJ2-5	CASSQHSEETQYF	TGTGCCAGCAGCCAACACTCAGAAGAGACCCAGTACTTC
.	TRBV6-6	14	.	TRBJ1-5	CASSPVVAYEPQHF	TGTGCCAGCAGTCCGGTTGTGGCTTATGAGCCCCAGCATTTT
.	TRBV30	11	.	TRBJ2-2	CAWGRAGELFF	TGTGCCTGGGGACGGGCCGGGGAGCTGTTTTTT
.	TRBV28	15	.	TRBJ1-1	CASSLFPSREPEAFF	TGTGCCAGCAGTTTATTCCCCAGCAGGGAACCTGAAGCTTTCTTT
.	TRBV4-1	15	.	TRBJ2-4	CASSPERIAKNIQYF	TGCGCCAGCAGCCCTGAGCGGATAGCCAAAAACATTCAGTACTTC